This T cell receptor (beta chain) came from a study of T-cell memory formation after mild COVID-19. TCRdb re-called the 5' RACE reads through MiXCR, storing one row per CDR3 protein. The repertoire consists of hundreds of thousands of distinct CDR3 sequences, with about 15% occurring once and the leading ten covering 20% to 25%. CDR1 is SGHTA, CDR2 FQGTGA, per germline. CDR3 size: 15 residues. With regard to this clonotype: As yet, its antigen is unknown. The junction departs from the called germline gene at one end, perhaps through a read error.

Overall study findings and caveats: Clones from the second wave (peaking day 37) had unconfirmed SARS-CoV-2 specificity.

This TCR was sampled from a man in his late teens or twenties who had mild COVID-19 (a few samples of this study predate the infection). Cell type and time point are not known. V gene TRBV7-3 combines with J gene TRBJ2-2, with TRBD2 identical over 7 bases. Sequences were obtained from PBMCs or a T cell subset sorted from them (not recorded which). The CDR3 DNA is TGTGCCAGCAGATTAAGCGGGGCAAACACCGGGGAGCTGTTTTTT. Amino acid sequence: CASRLSGANTGELFF.